This T cell receptor beta chain emerged from a study of shared clonotypes between healthy human individuals (dated by TCRdb to the early 2020s). At the level of the whole study: Two women and a few men aged 18 to 49 years were included in the cohort. Blood TCR repertoires of roughly five healthy adults were deeply sequenced to estimate repertoire size and the extent of clonotype sharing between individuals. Per donor, leukapheresis produced somewhere between about 0.85 and 9.5 billion PBMCs. Libraries were prepared and TCR repertoires were sequenced by different laboratories using diverse techniques, in order to increase sequencing depth and limit assay-specific biases.

Donors were healthy HIV-negative adults with no recently reported acute infections or vaccinations. All donors were Caucasian adults living in Nashville, Tennessee, USA. For unsorted samples, about 87 million PBMCs were counted, and genomic DNA was extracted using the QIAamp DNA Blood Mini kit. Blood was collected by leukapheresis, and PBMCs were isolated by Ficoll-Histopaque density gradient centrifugation and then cryopreserved in liquid nitrogen vapor phase. The CDR3 contains 16 residues, cysteine and phenylalanine counted. Only CDR3 DNA remains: 48 bases, in frame from the first base. For CDR1 and CDR2, the germline V gene (reference sequence) lists SGHNT and YYREEE. Trimming at the junction amounts to 5 bases on V and 4 bases on J, and the germline ends lie 18 bases apart. Using the deep immunoSEQ assay, multiplex PCR amplified TCR CDR3 regions from genomic DNA. Extracted genomic DNA from each cell subset was distributed evenly across all wells of several immunoSEQ 96-well plates, and each plate was treated as a replicate. For unsorted PBMC, each replicate PCR was loaded with approximately 330 ng genomic DNA, equivalent to tens of thousands of T cell genomes. Ten immunoSEQ deep assay plates were used to sequence unsorted PBMC genomic DNA. Purified libraries were measured with a Qubit 3.0 fluorometer, size-checked on a Bioanalyzer 2100, and measured again with the KAPA Library Quantification kit. Every immunoSEQ 96-well plate was sequenced on a separate single-read 150-cycle Illumina NextSeq 550 flow cell. The study's processing was this. Because the immunoSEQ output included only junctional sequences and no quality scores, the filtering could not be the same as the filtering used for full-length reads. Sequences were annotated with PyIR, a Python wrapper for IgBLAST v1.9, using IMGT germline references to assign V/J genes and CDR3. Any read was removed if the V/J assignment was weak (E-value above 1e-6), the CDR3 was missing, or the read contained stop codons, out-of-frame junctions, or ambiguous translated residues. A V3J clonotype was defined by an identical inferred V gene, J gene, and CDR3 amino acid sequence. To compute the percentage overlap between repertoires, the number of shared unique clonotypes was divided by the size of the smaller repertoire. Richness of each repertoire was evaluated using RTK rarefaction, the Chao1 estimator, and Recon v2.1 estimates of unobserved clonotypes. As stored in TCRdb, this immuneACCESS dataset retains in-frame rearrangements with V and J assigned. A fraction of the clones does not appear; measured against another copy, unresolved V genes explain less than half of the discrepancy, and the remainder lacks a known reason. V and J calls and clone size are given by that table; D and trimming were obtained from the DNA. The sample includes about 490,000 clones, with around 73% observed a single time. The ten largest clonotypes hold around 11% of the sample.

This clone was found once. The target of this receptor is not known. No per-base quality is available; no much larger clone lies one base away. Study-wide conclusions, independent of this receptor: Based on pairwise subsampling, the degree of clonotype sharing among donors was expected to be affected by sequencing depth. The genetic and exposure-history diversity represented was limited by the small number of donors. Sampling was restricted to blood, and TCR repertoires in tissues likely differ from the TCR repertoires found in blood.

The source of this sequence is a woman aged 40 to 50 in good health. Some clones in this sample may be carry-over from other donors' samples. This sequence uses TRBV5-4 and TRBJ1-4; TRBD1 is possibly the D segment (5 matching bases). Sequencing was performed on PBMCs. DNA sequence: TGTGCCAGCAGACCCGGACAAGGGGCCCATAATGAAAAACTGTTTTTT. Translated, this is CASRPGQGAHNEKLFF.